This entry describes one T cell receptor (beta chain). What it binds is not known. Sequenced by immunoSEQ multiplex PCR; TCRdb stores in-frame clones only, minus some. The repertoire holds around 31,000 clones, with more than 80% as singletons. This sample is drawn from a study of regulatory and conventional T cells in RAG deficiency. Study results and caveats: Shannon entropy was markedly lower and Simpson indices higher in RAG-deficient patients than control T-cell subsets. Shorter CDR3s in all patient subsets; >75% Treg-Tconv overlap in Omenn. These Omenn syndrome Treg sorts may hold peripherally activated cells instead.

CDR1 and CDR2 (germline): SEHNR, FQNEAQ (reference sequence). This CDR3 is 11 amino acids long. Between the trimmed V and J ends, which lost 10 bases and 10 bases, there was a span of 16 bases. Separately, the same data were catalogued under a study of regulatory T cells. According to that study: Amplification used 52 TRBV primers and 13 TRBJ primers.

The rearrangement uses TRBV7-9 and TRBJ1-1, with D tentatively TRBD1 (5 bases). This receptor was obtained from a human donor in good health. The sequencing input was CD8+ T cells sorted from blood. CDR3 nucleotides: TGTGCCACTTGGCGGGGGGATCGAGCTTTCTTT. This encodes CATWRGDRAFF.